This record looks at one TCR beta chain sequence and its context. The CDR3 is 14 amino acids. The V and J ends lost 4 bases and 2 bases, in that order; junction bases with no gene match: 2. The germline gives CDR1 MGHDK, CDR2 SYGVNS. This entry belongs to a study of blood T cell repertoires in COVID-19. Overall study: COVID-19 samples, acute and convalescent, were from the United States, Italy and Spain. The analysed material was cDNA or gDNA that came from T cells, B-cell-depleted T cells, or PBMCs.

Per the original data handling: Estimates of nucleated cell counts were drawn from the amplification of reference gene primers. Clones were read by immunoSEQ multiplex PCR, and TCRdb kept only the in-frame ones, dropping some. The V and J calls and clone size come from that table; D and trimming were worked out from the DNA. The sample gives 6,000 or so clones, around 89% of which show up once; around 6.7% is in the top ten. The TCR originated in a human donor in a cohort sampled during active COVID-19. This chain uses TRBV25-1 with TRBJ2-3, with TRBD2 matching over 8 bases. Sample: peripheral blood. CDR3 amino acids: CASSGGGTTDTQYF. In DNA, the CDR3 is TGTGCCAGCAGTGGCGGGGGGACCACAGATACGCAGTATTTT.